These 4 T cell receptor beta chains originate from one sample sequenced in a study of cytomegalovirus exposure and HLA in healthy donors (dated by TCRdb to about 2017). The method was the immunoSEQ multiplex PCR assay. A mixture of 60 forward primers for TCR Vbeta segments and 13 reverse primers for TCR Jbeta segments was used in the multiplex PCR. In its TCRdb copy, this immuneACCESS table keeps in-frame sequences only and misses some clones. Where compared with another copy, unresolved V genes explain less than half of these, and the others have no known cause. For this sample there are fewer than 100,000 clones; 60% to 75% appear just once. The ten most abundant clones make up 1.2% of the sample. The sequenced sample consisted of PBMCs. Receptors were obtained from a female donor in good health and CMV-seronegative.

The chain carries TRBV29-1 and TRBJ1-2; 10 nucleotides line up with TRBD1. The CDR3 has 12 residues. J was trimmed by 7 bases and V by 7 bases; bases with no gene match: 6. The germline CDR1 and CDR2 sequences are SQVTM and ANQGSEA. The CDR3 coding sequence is TGCAGCGCAACGGGACAGGGGTTTGGCTACACCTTC. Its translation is CSATGQGFGYTF.

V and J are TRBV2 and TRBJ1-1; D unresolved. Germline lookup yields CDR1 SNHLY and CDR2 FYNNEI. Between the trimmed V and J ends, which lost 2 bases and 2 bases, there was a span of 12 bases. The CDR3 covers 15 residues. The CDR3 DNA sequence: TGTGCCAGCAGTGAAACACAGAAACTTAACACTGAAGCTTTCTTT. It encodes CASSETQKLNTEAFF. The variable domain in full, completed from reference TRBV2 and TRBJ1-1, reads EPEVTQTPSHQVTQMGQEVILRCVPISNHLYFYWYRQILGQKVEFLVSFYNNEISEKSEIFDDQFSVERPDGSNFTLKIRSTKLEDSAMYFCASSETQKLNTEAFFGQGTRLTVV.

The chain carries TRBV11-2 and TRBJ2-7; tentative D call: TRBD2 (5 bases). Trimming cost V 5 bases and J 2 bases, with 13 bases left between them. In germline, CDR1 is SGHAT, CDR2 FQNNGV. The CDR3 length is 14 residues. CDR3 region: CASSQRTRTYEQYF. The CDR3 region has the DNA TGTGCCAGCAGCCAGCGGACCCGTACCTACGAGCAGTACTTC.

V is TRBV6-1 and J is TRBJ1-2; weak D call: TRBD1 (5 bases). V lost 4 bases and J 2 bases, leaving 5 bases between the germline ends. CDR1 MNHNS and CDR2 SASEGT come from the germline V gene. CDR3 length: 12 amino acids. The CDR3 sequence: CASSGQNYGYTF. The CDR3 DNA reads TGTGCCAGCAGTGGACAGAACTATGGCTACACCTTC.